This T cell receptor beta chain is drawn from a study of beta chain features in type 1 diabetes. Germline values: CDR1 SGHRS, CDR2 YFSETQ. There are 15 residues in the CDR3. The V end was cut by 4 bases, the J end by 4 bases, with 17 bases between. Expressed TCRB transcripts got sequenced, as all isolated RNA was reverse transcribed. The average output of naive, central memory and regulatory T cell samples was several million reads. Profiled with immunoSEQ multiplex PCR; TCRdb holds only in-frame clones, not every one. This table has under 400,000 clones, roughly 13% appearing once. The table lists this clone with a few counts.

Sequenced input: naive CD4+ T cells from blood. This TCR was sampled from a young man in good health. The chain couples TRBV5-1 to TRBJ2-5; D is possibly TRBD2 (5 bases). CDR3: CASSVRDRQRETQYF. CDR3 nucleotide sequence: TGCGCCAGCAGCGTCCGGGATAGGCAACGAGAGACCCAGTACTTC.